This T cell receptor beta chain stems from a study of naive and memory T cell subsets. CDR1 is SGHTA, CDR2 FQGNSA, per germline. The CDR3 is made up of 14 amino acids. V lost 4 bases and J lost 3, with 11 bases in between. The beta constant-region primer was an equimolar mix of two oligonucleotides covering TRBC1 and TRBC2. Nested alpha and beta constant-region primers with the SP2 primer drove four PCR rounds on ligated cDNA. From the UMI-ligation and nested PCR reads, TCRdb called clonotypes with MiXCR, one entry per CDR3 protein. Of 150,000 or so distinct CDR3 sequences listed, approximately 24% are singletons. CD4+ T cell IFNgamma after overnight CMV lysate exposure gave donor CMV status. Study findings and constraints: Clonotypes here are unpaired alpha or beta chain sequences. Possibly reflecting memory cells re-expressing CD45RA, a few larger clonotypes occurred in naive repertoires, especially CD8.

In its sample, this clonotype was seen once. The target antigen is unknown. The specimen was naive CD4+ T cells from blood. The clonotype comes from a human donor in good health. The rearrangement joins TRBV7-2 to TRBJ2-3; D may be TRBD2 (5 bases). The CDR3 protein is CASSSPRGTDTQYF. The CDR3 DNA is TGTGCCAGCAGCTCACCGCGAGGGACAGATACGCAGTATTTT.